The 28 T cell receptor beta chains below come from one sample, sequenced in a study of T cell responses to AZD1222 COVID-19 vaccine. Only in-frame clones appear in the TCRdb table, and some are missing; sequencing was by immunoSEQ multiplex PCR. The sample holds approximately 100,000 clones, 90% seen once. Sequenced material: peripheral blood, taken on day 0 of AZD1222 vaccination. These receptors came from an adult in good health.

For the CDR3, the DNA is TGTGCCAGCAGCCAAGGACTAGCGGATGGGAAAGAGACCCAGTACTTC. It yields the protein CASSQGLADGKETQYF. This sequence joins TRBV4-2 and TRBJ2-5, with 9 bases that match TRBD2. V shed 1 base, J shed 3 bases, and the junction held 6 bases outside the gene matches. Per the germline V gene, CDR1 is LGHNA and CDR2 is YNFKEQ. This CDR3 region has 16 residues.

V and J are TRBV5-1 and TRBJ2-6, with D possibly TRBD1 on 6 matching bases. Germline assignment: CDR1 SGHRS and CDR2 YFSETQ. This CDR3 region has 20 residues. Trimming left V 0 bases short and J 1 base short, with 20 bases between. CDR3 nucleotides: TGCGCCAGCAGCTTGGGGGAAACAGGGACCGTTGGGTCTGGGGCCAACGTCCTGACTTTC. It codes for CASSLGETGTVGSGANVLTF.

The genes are TRBV5-4 and TRBJ1-2; D is perhaps TRBD1 (5 bases). The CDR3 runs to 14 residues. Trimming took 0 bases from V and 0 from J, leaving 6 bases between them. Germline assignment: CDR1 SGHNT and CDR2 YYREEE (reference sequence). The CDR3 DNA follows: TGTGCCAGCAGCTTGGGGGGCGCTAACTATGGCTACACCTTC. Its translation: CASSLGGANYGYTF.

The rearrangement links TRBV11-2 to TRBJ1-2; no reliable D call. The V end lost 1 base, the J end lost 8 bases, and 11 bases lay between the germline ends. Germline V gene lookup returns CDR1 SGHAT and CDR2 FQNNGV. The CDR3 loop spans 13 amino acids. DNA of the CDR3: TGTGCCAGCAGCTTAGGGGCTTTAGTGGGCTACACCTTC. Translation gives CASSLGALVGYTF.

The chain links TRBV6-5 to TRBJ1-6; TRBD1 agrees at 10 bases. This CDR3 has 14 residues. Germline lookup yields CDR1 MNHEY and CDR2 SVGAGI. J lost 9 bases, V lost 7 bases, and 6 bases had no gene match. CDR3 sequence: CASMTGGGGSPLHF. Written as DNA, the CDR3 is TGTGCCAGCATGACAGGGGGCGGGGGTTCACCCCTCCACTTT.

The chain uses TRBV20-1 and TRBJ2-3; D perhaps matches TRBD2 (5 bases). Germline V gene lookup returns CDR1 DFQATT and CDR2 SNEGSKA (reference sequence). V gave up 8 bases and J gave up 6 bases, with 9 bases separating them. The CDR3 consists of 10 residues. CDR3 in amino acids: CSIPGDTQYF. CDR3 coding DNA: TGCAGTATCCCGGGGGATACGCAGTATTTT.

The chain has TRBV29-1 and TRBJ2-1; D possibly matches TRBD1 or TRBD2 (5 bases each). CDR3 size: 14 residues. V shed 5 bases and J shed 1 base, with 12 bases lying between them. Germline CDR1 and CDR2: SQVTM and ANQGSEA. DNA for the CDR3: TGCAGCGTTATTTTGGGGGTTTCCTACAATGAGCAGTTCTTC. The encoded protein is CSVILGVSYNEQFF.

In this sample, this clone turned up once. This chain's CDR3 is CATGTSGYNEQFF. In nucleotides, the CDR3 is TGTGCCACGGGGACTAGCGGCTACAATGAGCAGTTCTTC. This rearrangement joins TRBV28 to TRBJ2-1, with TRBD2 identical over 11 bases. Per the germline V gene, CDR1 is MDHEN and CDR2 is SYDVKM. The CDR3 runs 13 residues. The junction had 2 bases not matched to a gene; V was cut back by 10 bases and J by 3 bases.

The V gene is TRBV2, the J gene TRBJ2-1, with 11 bases matching TRBD2. This CDR3 region has 16 residues. J gave up 4 bases and V 8 bases, and 10 bases lay outside the gene matches. Per germline, CDR1 SNHLY and CDR2 FYNNEI. CDR3 DNA: TGTGCCAGCGGGGAAATACTAGCGGGGGATTACAATGAGCAGTTCTTC. The encoded protein is CASGEILAGDYNEQFF.

V and J are TRBV9 and TRBJ2-5, with D possibly being TRBD1 (6 bases). The ends were cut back, 0 bases at V and 0 bases at J, with 9 bases in the middle. The CDR3 has 15 residues. CDR1 SGDLS and CDR2 YYNGEE come from the germline V gene. CDR3 in DNA: TGTGCCAGCAGCGTAGGGACAGCTTACCAAGAGACCCAGTACTTC. Translating gives CASSVGTAYQETQYF. The full variable domain, completed using reference TRBV9 and TRBJ2-5, is DSGVTQTPKHLITATGQRVTLRCSPRSGDLSVYWYQQSLDQGLQFLIQYYNGEERAKGNILERFSAQQFPDLHSELNLSSLELGDSALYFCASSVGTAYQETQYFGPGTRLLVL.

This sequence joins TRBV18 and TRBJ1-2; D is undetermined. The V end was cut by 0 bases, the J end by 4 bases, with 12 bases between. The CDR3 runs to 15 residues. CDR1 and CDR2 (germline): KGHSH, LQKENI. The chain's CDR3 is CASSPPDVGLYGYTF. In nucleotides, the CDR3 is TGTGCCAGCTCACCACCGGACGTCGGACTCTATGGCTACACCTTC.

The rearrangement joins TRBV5-4 to TRBJ2-4; D gene ambiguous. In germline, CDR1 is SGHNT, CDR2 YYREEE (reference sequence). Trimming removed 0 bases at V and 0 bases at J, with 19 bases between. This CDR3 is 19 amino acids long. The CDR3 DNA is TGTGCCAGCAGCTTGGCCCCCGGACGGCTAGAATTAGCCAAAAACATTCAGTACTTC. It specifies CASSLAPGRLELAKNIQYF.

This chain connects TRBV28 to TRBJ1-5, with D perhaps TRBD1 (5 bases). Germline CDR1 and CDR2: MDHEN and SYDVKM. CDR3 length equals 14 residues. The ends were cut back, 6 bases at V and 7 bases at J, with 16 bases in the middle. CDR3 in DNA: TGTGCCAGCAGGGCAGAAGGGGTCGGACAGCCCCAGCATTTT. Translation gives CASRAEGVGQPQHF.

This clone has just one count. V gene TRBV6-5 combines with J gene TRBJ1-1; D unresolved. The V end was cut by 6 bases, the J end by 0 bases, with 11 bases between. From germline, CDR1 is MNHEY and CDR2 SVGAGI. The CDR3 runs 14 residues. For the CDR3, the DNA is TGTGCCAGCAGCCCAACCGGGGTGAACACTGAAGCTTTCTTT. Amino acid sequence: CASSPTGVNTEAFF.

The J gene is TRBJ1-4, the V gene TRBV6-6, with TRBD1 identical over 8 bases. From germline, CDR1 is MNHNY and CDR2 SVGAGI (reference sequence). The V segment lost 1 base and the J segment 3 bases; nucleotides outside the gene matches: 1. The length of the CDR3 is 15 residues. DNA of the CDR3: TGTGCCAGCAGTTACTTGGGACAGGCTAATGAAAAACTGTTTTTT. Protein sequence: CASSYLGQANEKLFF.

CDR3 sequence (DNA): TGTGCCAGCAGCCCCGGGTCCCCTGTGGATGGCTACACCTTC. It yields the protein CASSPGSPVDGYTF. This sequence joins TRBV5-5 and TRBJ1-2; D not resolved. CDR1 is SGHKS, CDR2 YYEKEE, per germline (reference sequence). With 4 bases removed from V and 6 bases from J, the gap between germline ends came to 16 bases. The CDR3 is 14 residues long.

The DNA for the CDR3 is TGTGCCAGCAGCTTGGCCCAACAGGGGGCCGAGCAGTACTTC. It specifies CASSLAQQGAEQYF. This chain links TRBV5-6 with TRBJ2-7; 9 nucleotides match TRBD1. The junction had 4 bases not matched to a gene; V was cut back by 0 bases and J by 6 bases. The CDR3 covers 14 residues. CDR1 and CDR2 (germline): SGHDT, YYEEEE. The full variable domain, rest sourced from reference TRBV5-6 and TRBJ2-7, is DAGVTQSPTHLIKTRGQQVTLRCSPKSGHDTVSWYQQALGQGPQFIFQYYEEEERQRGNFPDRFSGHQFPNYSSELNVNALLLGDSALYLCASSLAQQGAEQYFGPGTRLTVT.

The rearrangement uses TRBV29-1 and TRBJ1-3; possibly TRBD1 for D (5 bases). The CDR3 consists of 14 residues. CDR1 SQVTM and CDR2 ANQGSEA come from the germline V gene. Trimming pared 7 bases from V and 0 bases from J, leaving 13 bases between. Here the CDR3 reads CSAEETDSGNTIYF. CDR3 DNA sequence: TGCAGCGCCGAGGAGACAGACTCTGGAAACACCATATATTTT.

V and J are TRBV18 and TRBJ1-2; TRBD1 matches at 7 bases. J was trimmed by 0 bases and V by 2 bases; bases with no gene match: 3. This CDR3 spans 15 amino acids. Germline V gene data show CDR1 as KGHSH and CDR2 as LQKENI. CDR3 region: CASSPSRGTNYGYTF. CDR3 DNA: TGTGCCAGCTCACCATCCAGGGGGACTAACTATGGCTACACCTTC.

J is TRBJ1-2 and V is TRBV2, with D tentatively TRBD1 (5 bases). This CDR3 region has 12 residues. Per the germline V gene, CDR1 is SNHLY and CDR2 is FYNNEI. Trimming shortened V by 7 bases and J by 4 bases, and 10 bases separated the two germline ends. CDR3 residues: CASTKQAYGYTF. CDR3 DNA: TGTGCCAGCACCAAACAGGCCTATGGCTACACCTTC.

The CDR3, as DNA: TGTGCCAGCAGTCGCGACTGGAGCTCCTACAATGAGCAGTTCTTC. It codes for CASSRDWSSYNEQFF. This sequence joins TRBV5-6 and TRBJ2-1; D is unclear. Germline V gives CDR1 SGHDT, CDR2 YYEEEE. The CDR3 runs 15 residues. V shed 5 bases and J shed 0 bases, with 12 bases lying between them.

The chain is built from TRBV6-2 or TRBV6-3 and TRBJ1-2; TRBD1 might be the D (5 bases). Germline values: CDR1 MNHEY, CDR2 SVGEGT. Trimming removed 6 bases from V and 8 bases from J, with 13 bases in between. The CDR3 extends over 12 amino acids. CDR3 sequence: CASSYGTSGYTF. For the CDR3, the DNA is TGTGCCAGCAGCTATGGGACCTCCGGCTACACCTTC.

V and J are TRBV27 and TRBJ1-1, with TRBD1 as a possible D gene (6 bases). Trimming took off 2 bases at V and 4 bases at J, with 14 bases between the two ends. The CDR3 has 15 residues. The germline CDR1 and CDR2 sequences are MNHEY and SMNVEV (reference sequence). The CDR3 reads CASSLRTGRATEAFF. DNA for the CDR3: TGTGCCAGCAGTTTAAGAACAGGGAGAGCCACTGAAGCTTTCTTT.

J is TRBJ2-7 and V is TRBV6-5, with a weak D call TRBD2 (5 bases). Trimming took 5 bases from V and 1 from J, leaving 9 bases between them. Germline-derived CDR1 and CDR2 are MNHEY and SVGAGI. The CDR3 runs 13 residues. In DNA, the CDR3 is TGTGCCAGCAGTATGGACTGGTCCTACGAGCAGTACTTC. It encodes CASSMDWSYEQYF.

V and J are TRBV10-3 and TRBJ1-3, with 9 bases fitting TRBD1. The J segment lost 8 bases and the V segment lost 2 bases, leaving 4 bases of the junction unmatched. Germline V CDR1 and CDR2: ENHRY, SYGVKD. This CDR3 spans 14 amino acids. The DNA for the CDR3 is TGTGCCATCAGTGAGGGGGGACAGGGTGACACCATATATTTT. Translation gives CAISEGGQGDTIYF.

The chain links TRBV29-1 to TRBJ1-1; perhaps TRBD1 as D (5 bases). Germline-derived CDR1 and CDR2 are SQVTM and ANQGSEA. The CDR3 totals 12 residues. Trimming took 7 bases from V and 13 from J, leaving 22 bases between them. The CDR3 loop is CSAPGDTGGGFF. As DNA, the CDR3 is TGCAGCGCACCGGGGGATACCGGGGGAGGTTTCTTT.

The chain joins TRBV7-9 to TRBJ1-6; the match to TRBD1 covers 9 bases. Looked up from germline, CDR1 is SEHNR and CDR2 is FQNEAQ (reference sequence). The V segment lost 11 bases and the J segment 10 bases; nucleotides outside the gene matches: 6. The CDR3 consists of 12 residues. The CDR3 DNA reads as TGTGCCGGGACGACAGGGGGGTCACCCCTCCACTTT. This translates into CAGTTGGSPLHF.

The rearrangement links TRBV3-1 (or the pseudogene TRBV3-2) to TRBJ1-4; D is possibly TRBD1 (5 bases). Per the germline V gene, CDR1 is LGHDT and CDR2 is YNNKEL (reference sequence). The germline V and J ends were trimmed by 2 bases and 0 bases, with 10 bases remaining between them. The CDR3 length is 16 residues. CDR3 coding DNA: TGTGCCAGCAGCCAAAGGGGTACCGCAACTAATGAAAAACTGTTTTTT. Amino acid sequence: CASSQRGTATNEKLFF.